The 15 T cell receptor beta chains below were found in one sample sequenced in a study of blood T cell repertoires in COVID-19. Method: immunoSEQ multiplex PCR; TCRdb's copy keeps in-frame clones and lacks some. This table holds some 300,000 clones, 89% found once. The sample consisted of PBMCs or T cells enriched from blood (not recorded which). Receptor source: a woman aged 45-65 years who had been exposed to COVID-19.

This clone was detected a few times. J is TRBJ1-4 and V is TRBV30; a weak D match, TRBD1 (5 bases). The CDR3 length is 13 residues. V lost 5 bases to trimming and J lost 5 bases, with 12 bases between them. The V gene's germline CDR1 is GTSNPN and CDR2 SVGIG (reference sequence). The CDR3 DNA sequence: TGTGCCTGGGGGGCAGGAAGGAATGAAAAACTGTTTTTT. Amino acid sequence: CAWGAGRNEKLFF.

The table lists this clone with a count of one. This chain links TRBV27 with TRBJ2-7, with a possible D match to TRBD1 (5 bases). Trimming removed 4 bases from V and 1 base from J, with 14 bases in between. The CDR3 is 15 amino acids. Germline CDR1 reads MNHEY; CDR2 reads SMNVEV (reference sequence). The CDR3 nucleotides are TGTGCCAGCAGTTGGGAAGGGGCCCTTTCCTACGAGCAGTACTTC. Encoded protein: CASSWEGALSYEQYF.

The genes are TRBV14 and TRBJ1-3; D ambiguous. The CDR3 runs 15 residues. V was pared by 1 base and J by 2 bases, with 9 bases between. Germline V lookup: CDR1 SGHDN, CDR2 FVKESK. The CDR3 sequence: CASSQAWAPGNTIYF. In nucleotides, the CDR3 is TGTGCCAGCAGCCAAGCTTGGGCACCTGGAAACACCATATATTTT.

This clone appeared a single time. V usage is TRBV5-1 and J usage is TRBJ2-2; 14 positions agree with TRBD2. From germline, CDR1 is SGHRS and CDR2 YFSETQ. The CDR3 is made up of 17 amino acids. The J segment lost 1 base and the V segment lost 4 bases, leaving 3 bases of the junction unmatched. The CDR3 DNA is TGCGCCAGCAGCATCGGACTAGCGGGGGGGAACACCGGGGAGCTGTTTTTT. Its protein product is CASSIGLAGGNTGELFF. The full variable domain, its missing parts supplied by reference TRBV5-1 and TRBJ2-2, is KAGVTQTPRYLIKTRGQQVTLSCSPISGHRSVSWYQQTPGQGLQFLFEYFSETQRNKGNFPGRFSGRQFSNSRSEMNVSTLELGDSALYLCASSIGLAGGNTGELFFGEGSRLTVL.

This clone was observed a single time. The V call is TRBV11-2, the J call TRBJ2-7; TRBD1 agrees at 8 bases. This CDR3 contains 14 residues. The V segment lost 4 bases and the J segment 2 bases; nucleotides outside the gene matches: 4. Germline lookup yields CDR1 SGHAT and CDR2 FQNNGV. CDR3 amino acids: CASSSRGPTYEQYF. The CDR3 DNA is TGTGCCAGCAGCTCCAGGGGGCCCACCTACGAGCAGTACTTC.

The chain combines TRBV15 with TRBJ2-7; D ambiguous. The CDR3 is 14 amino acids. V dropped 0 bases and J dropped 9 bases, with 15 bases sitting between them. CDR1 is LNHNV, CDR2 YYDKDF, per germline (reference sequence). DNA of the CDR3: TGTGCCACCAGCAGAGATCAATCGGGTATCGGGCAGTACTTC. Protein: CATSRDQSGIGQYF.

This chain connects TRBV2 to TRBJ2-7; D possibly corresponds to TRBD1 (5 bases). Trimming took 5 bases from V and 3 from J, leaving 8 bases between them. CDR1 is SNHLY and CDR2 is FYNNEI in the germline V gene. This CDR3 region has 12 residues. The CDR3: CASSFGHYEQYF. The CDR3, as DNA: TGTGCCAGCAGTTTCGGACACTACGAGCAGTACTTC.

The V call is TRBV11-2, the J call TRBJ1-4; 11 bases line up with TRBD1. The V and J ends lost 4 bases and 2 bases, in that order; junction bases with no gene match: 9. The germline gives CDR1 SGHAT, CDR2 FQNNGV. The CDR3 sequence is 18 residues long. CDR3 in amino acids: CASSSLGQGASTNEKLFF. CDR3 in DNA: TGTGCCAGCAGCTCACTCGGACAGGGGGCCTCGACTAATGAAAAACTGTTTTTT.

This clone has just one count. The CDR3 sequence is CASRTAGAVNSPLHF. CDR3 nucleotides: TGTGCCAGCAGGACGGCAGGGGCTGTGAATTCACCCCTCCACTTT. The rearrangement uses TRBV6-5 and TRBJ1-6; D might be TRBD1 (6 bases). The germline V and J ends were trimmed by 6 bases and 7 bases, with 16 bases remaining between them. Looked up from germline, CDR1 is MNHEY and CDR2 is SVGAGI. CDR3 length: 15 amino acids.

This chain uses TRBV29-1 with TRBJ2-7; possibly TRBD2 for D (5 bases). V gave up 4 bases and J gave up 4 bases, with 14 bases separating them. Germline CDR1 is SQVTM and CDR2 is ANQGSEA. This CDR3 contains 13 residues. The CDR3 bases are TGCAGCGTTGTGTTCGGGGATTCTTACGAGCAGTACTTC. Translation gives CSVVFGDSYEQYF.

The chain employs TRBV19 and TRBJ1-5; TRBD1 matches 9 bases. The CDR3 totals 14 residues. CDR1 is LNHDA, CDR2 SQIVND, per germline (reference sequence). Unmatched junction bases numbered 9, after V lost 6 bases and J lost 9 bases. The CDR3 nucleotides are TGTGCCAGTAGCCTCCGGGACAGGGTCTTGCCCCAGCATTTT. Amino acid sequence: CASSLRDRVLPQHF.

The V call is TRBV28, the J call TRBJ2-7; 9 bases map to TRBD1. From germline, CDR1 is MDHEN and CDR2 SYDVKM. The CDR3 totals 15 residues. Trimming removed 6 bases from V and 6 bases from J; junction bases left unmatched: 12. The CDR3 DNA reads TGTGCCAGCAGCCTACTCGGGACAGGGACCGCCGAGCAGTACTTC. This gives the protein CASSLLGTGTAEQYF.

CDR3 protein: CASSEDRGMSGYTF. The CDR3 DNA follows: TGTGCCAGCAGCGAAGACAGGGGAATGAGTGGCTACACCTTC. This chain uses TRBV7-8 with TRBJ1-2; 8 nucleotides agree with TRBD1. J was trimmed by 7 bases and V by 5 bases; bases with no gene match: 9. The CDR3 is made up of 14 amino acids. Germline loops: CDR1 SGHVS, CDR2 FQNEAQ.

The chain uses TRBV19 and TRBJ1-5; D might be TRBD1 (6 bases). Germline-derived CDR1 and CDR2 are LNHDA and SQIVND (reference sequence). Trimming removed 5 bases at V and 1 base at J, with 12 bases between. The CDR3 is 15 amino acids. The CDR3 DNA reads TGTGCCAGTAGTGAGACAGGTCGGAGCAATCAGCCCCAGCATTTT. Protein product: CASSETGRSNQPQHF.

The gene calls are TRBV10-3 and TRBJ2-2; TRBD2 agrees at 9 bases. CDR3 length equals 19 residues. The J segment lost 0 bases and the V segment lost 0 bases, leaving 8 bases of the junction unmatched. Germline values: CDR1 ENHRY, CDR2 SYGVKD. The CDR3: CAISESQGKRGANTGELFF. CDR3 DNA sequence: TGTGCCATCAGTGAGTCGCAGGGAAAGCGGGGGGCGAACACCGGGGAGCTGTTTTTT.